The 2 T cell receptor beta chains listed next were all sequenced from one sample in a study of T cell responses to AZD1222 COVID-19 vaccine. Clones were sequenced by immunoSEQ multiplex PCR, and TCRdb holds only the in-frame ones, with some missing. The data show roughly 100,000 clones, with roughly 82% seen just once and 5% held by the top ten. The sample here was peripheral blood, taken on day 0 of AZD1222 vaccination. These receptors were collected from an adult in good health.

The genes are TRBV6-6 and TRBJ1-4; D ambiguous. Trimming removed 5 bases at V and 8 bases at J, with 18 bases between. CDR3 length: 15 amino acids. The V gene's germline CDR1 is MNHNY and CDR2 SVGAGI (reference sequence). CDR3 amino acids: CASSLTGSQTEKLFF. CDR3 nucleotides: TGTGCCAGCAGTCTCACTGGGTCGCAGACAGAAAAACTGTTTTTT.

V is TRBV27 and J is TRBJ2-3; D possibly corresponds to TRBD1 (5 bases). The CDR3 extends over 14 amino acids. From germline, CDR1 is MNHEY and CDR2 SMNVEV (reference sequence). The V end lost 2 bases, the J end lost 3 bases, and 9 bases lay between the germline ends. As DNA, the CDR3 is TGTGCCAGCAGTTTACAGGGCTTGACAGATACGCAGTATTTT. It translates to CASSLQGLTDTQYF.